The following is a T cell receptor beta chain sequence with its context. This clonotype was detected ten times or more. Which antigen it targets is not known. Base-call qualities are not available, and no considerably larger clone is one nucleotide away. Patients chosen for sequencing had shown expansion of CD8+CD57+ cells by flow cytometry. Every patient had a diagnosis of severe acquired aplastic anemia based on International Study of Aplastic Anemia and Agranulocytosis and Camitta criteria. Patients had received no therapy at the time of blood sampling. In the study, sorted CD4+ and CD8+ blood T cells from patients with severe aplastic anemia and from healthy subjects underwent deep sequencing of TCR repertoires. Patients were enrolled in the USA under clinicaltrials.gov protocols 00001620, 01623167, 00001397, 00071045, 00081523 and 00961064. Ficoll-Paque density gradient centrifugation was used to isolate peripheral blood mononuclear cells. Before DNA was extracted, CD4+ and CD8+ T cells were sorted using either FACS or magnetic beads.

Profiling of TCR beta VDJ combinations and CDR3 sequences used genomic DNA as the template. TCR repertoire sequencing was run on an Illumina HiSeq 2000. In the source study's methods: Repertoire assessment relied on Simpson's diversity index, CDR3 size and DJ length profiles, and TRBV/TRBJ rearrangement plots. Whichever DNA sequence was most abundant in the deep sequencing data was defined as the immunodominant clone. CDR3 amino acid sequences were screened for sharing across subjects and were compared with published repertoires and the VDJdb database. TCRdb took the public reads, trimmed them with fastp at Q25, ran MiXCR for clone calling and kept in-frame beta chains. One record per CDR3 amino acid sequence lists the most common genes and DNA. TCRdb's processing, not the study's, gives the V and J calls here. The sample table contains 450,000 to 550,000 distinct CDR3 sequences; only one count was recorded for about a third of them. Of the sample, 0.82% is held by the ten largest clones.

This entry comes from a study of CD8+CD57+ T cells in acquired aplastic anemia (dated by TCRdb to the late 2010s). General notes on the study: A mean of approximately 3 ug of DNA, ranging from about 0.17 to 30 ug, was extracted from sorted CD4+ and CD8+ cells. CD8+CD57+ expansion was defined as a frequency above the mean frequency observed in healthy subjects.

General conclusions and limits of the study: Twenty-nine CD8+ CDR3 sequences were found in both patients and controls but appeared to be highly expressed in patients and within the immunodominant clones of the patients. No significant difference in CD8+ Simpson's diversity was found between patients and healthy controls (P=0.060).

The sample consisted of sorted CD4+, CD8+, or CD8+CD57+ T cells (not recorded which) from PBMCs. This clonotype was sampled from a human donor with aplastic anemia.

The DNA sequence follows: TGTGCCAGCAGTGATTTTAGGACAGATACGCAGTATTTT. Translated, this gives CASSDFRTDTQYF. The sequence joins TRBV25-1 to TRBJ2-3; the D segment cannot be called with confidence. From the cysteine through the phenylalanine, the CDR3 covers 13 amino acids. Only the CDR3 region is kept as DNA, spanning 39 bases read in frame from base 1. V and J lose 3 bases and 3 bases, and a span of 7 bases separates them. The germline V gene specifies MGHDK as CDR1 and SYGVNS as CDR2.